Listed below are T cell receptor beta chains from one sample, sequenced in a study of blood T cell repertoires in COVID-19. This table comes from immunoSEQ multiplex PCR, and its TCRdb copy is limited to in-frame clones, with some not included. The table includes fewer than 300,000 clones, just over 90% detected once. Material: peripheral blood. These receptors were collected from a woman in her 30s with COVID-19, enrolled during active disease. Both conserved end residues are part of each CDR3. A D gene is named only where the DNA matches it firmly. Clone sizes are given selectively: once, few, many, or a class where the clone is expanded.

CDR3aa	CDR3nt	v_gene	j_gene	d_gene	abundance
CSVRHSNTEAFF	TGCAGCGTCCGACACAGCAACACTGAAGCTTTCTTT	TRBV29-1	TRBJ1-1	NA	NA
CASSLSQGSTEAFF	TGCGCCAGCAGCTTGTCACAGGGCTCCACTGAAGCTTTCTTT	TRBV5-1	TRBJ1-1	NA	NA
CASSRWTSGAYEQYF	TGTGCCAGCAGCCGCTGGACTAGCGGGGCCTACGAGCAGTACTTC	TRBV5-8	TRBJ2-7	TRBD2	NA
CASSQGQVYTEAFF	TGTGCCAGCAGCCAAGGACAGGTCTACACTGAAGCTTTCTTT	TRBV13	TRBJ1-1	TRBD1	NA
CASSPLSANEQFF	TGTGCCAGTAGTCCCCTCTCCGCGAATGAGCAGTTCTTC	TRBV19	TRBJ2-1	NA	NA
CASSLTLQGPNEKLFF	TGCGCCAGCAGCTTGACCCTACAGGGGCCCAATGAAAAACTGTTTTTT	TRBV5-1	TRBJ1-4	TRBD1	NA
CASQDRGLLNTEAFF	TGTGCCAGCCAGGACAGGGGGCTATTGAACACTGAAGCTTTCTTT	TRBV6-5	TRBJ1-1	TRBD1	NA
CSVKISGSYEQYF	TGCAGCGTTAAAATTAGCGGCTCCTACGAGCAGTACTTC	TRBV29-1	TRBJ2-7	NA	NA
CASSQDRTGGPAVNTEAFF	TGTGCCAGCAGCCAAGATCGGACAGGGGGGCCGGCGGTGAATACTGAAGCTTTCTTT	TRBV14	TRBJ1-1	TRBD1	NA
CASSLGTDTDTQYF	TGTGCCAGCAGCTTAGGGACAGATACAGATACGCAGTATTTT	TRBV11-3	TRBJ2-3	NA	once
CASSSLTGGDTEAFF	TGCGCCAGCAGCTCCCTGACAGGGGGTGACACTGAAGCTTTCTTT	TRBV5-1	TRBJ1-1	TRBD1	NA
CAWRQGGEAFF	TGTGCCTGGAGACAGGGGGGAGAAGCTTTCTTT	TRBV30	TRBJ1-1	TRBD1	NA
CASSPAGAMNTEAFF	TGTGCCAGCAGCCCCGCGGGAGCTATGAACACTGAAGCTTTCTTT	TRBV3-1/TRBV3-2	TRBJ1-1	NA	NA
CASSKEVAGGGTGELFF	TGTGCCAGCAGCAAAGAGGTAGCGGGAGGCGGCACCGGGGAGCTGTTTTTT	TRBV21-1	TRBJ2-2	NA	NA
CAWSTTGQAKHF	TGTGCCTGGAGTACTACAGGACAGGCGAAGCATTTT	TRBV30	TRBJ1-5	TRBD1	NA
CASSSGLLNYGYTF	TGTGCCAGCAGCTCGGGACTCCTTAACTATGGCTACACCTTC	TRBV5-4	TRBJ1-2	NA	once
CASSESGGPFYEQYF	TGCGCCAGCAGTGAGTCCGGCGGGCCTTTCTACGAGCAGTACTTC	TRBV10-1	TRBJ2-7	NA	NA
CASSSQGAGGNTIYF	TGTGCCAGCAGTTCGCAGGGGGCAGGGGGAAACACCATATATTTT	TRBV27	TRBJ1-3	TRBD1	NA
CASRTGTTLYGYTF	TGCGCCAGCCGTACCGGGACTACGCTCTATGGCTACACCTTC	TRBV5-1	TRBJ1-2	NA	NA
CASSQGRVPGELFF	TGCGCCAGCAGCCAAGGTCGGGTTCCCGGGGAGCTGTTTTTT	TRBV4-1	TRBJ2-2	NA	NA
CASSQGRDTEAFF	TGTGCCAGCAGCCAGGGCAGGGACACTGAAGCTTTCTTT	TRBV3-1/TRBV3-2	TRBJ1-1	NA	many
CASSLLGQGASGNEQFF	TGTGCCAGCAGCTTACTGGGACAGGGGGCTTCTGGCAATGAGCAGTTCTTC	TRBV7-6	TRBJ2-1	TRBD1	NA
CASSTVSAGDEKLFF	TGTGCCAGCAGCACAGTTTCCGCCGGGGATGAAAAACTGTTTTTT	TRBV28	TRBJ1-4	NA	NA
CASSEFRAVNQPQHF	TGCGCCAGCAGTGAATTCAGGGCCGTTAATCAGCCCCAGCATTTT	TRBV10-2	TRBJ1-5	NA	NA
CASSESGGTSSYEQYF	TGTGCCAGCAGTGAATCGGGAGGGACAAGTTCCTACGAGCAGTACTTC	TRBV25-1	TRBJ2-7	TRBD2	NA
CSVDGTFRGGGTDTQYF	TGCAGCGTTGACGGGACTTTTAGGGGAGGAGGCACAGATACGCAGTATTTT	TRBV29-1	TRBJ2-3	NA	NA
CASSGGQGGNQPQHF	TGTGCCAGCAGCGGCGGACAGGGGGGCAATCAGCCCCAGCATTTT	TRBV28	TRBJ1-5	TRBD1	NA
CAIQDRNTEAFF	TGTGCCATCCAGGACAGGAACACTGAAGCTTTCTTT	TRBV10-3	TRBJ1-1	NA	NA
CASSYDRFDTEAFF	TGCGCCAGCAGTTACGACAGGTTTGACACTGAAGCTTTCTTT	TRBV5-1	TRBJ1-1	NA	NA
CATSRDGANTEAFF	TGTGCCACCAGCAGAGATGGGGCGAACACTGAAGCTTTCTTT	TRBV15	TRBJ1-1	NA	NA
CASSQGETSGRRIDTQYF	TGTGCCAGCAGCCAAGGGGAGACTAGCGGGAGGCGGATAGATACGCAGTATTTT	TRBV4-2	TRBJ2-3	TRBD2	NA
CASSDFSGNTIYF	TGTGCCAGCAGTGACTTCTCTGGAAACACCATATATTTT	TRBV27	TRBJ1-3	NA	NA
CASSEAVRNYGYTF	TGTGCCAGCAGTGAAGCGGTCAGGAACTATGGCTACACCTTC	TRBV6-1	TRBJ1-2	NA	NA
CASSLARRGGTDTQYF	TGCGCCAGCAGCTTGGCCCGGCGGGGAGGCACAGATACGCAGTATTTT	TRBV5-1	TRBJ2-3	NA	NA
CASSPTTGMDTEAFF	TGTGCCAGCTCACCAACGACAGGGATGGACACTGAAGCTTTCTTT	TRBV18	TRBJ1-1	TRBD1	NA
CASSPWDTPYNEQFF	TGTGCCAGCAGTCCATGGGACACTCCCTACAATGAGCAGTTCTTC	TRBV27	TRBJ2-1	NA	NA
CASRERTGGVHGTEAFF	TGTGCCAGCAGAGAAAGGACAGGTGGGGTTCACGGCACTGAAGCTTTCTTT	TRBV28	TRBJ1-1	TRBD1	NA
CASSLRDTQYF	TGTGCCAGCAGCCTAAGAGATACGCAGTATTTT	TRBV6-5	TRBJ2-3	NA	NA
CASRVATGTGELFF	TGTGCCAGCCGGGTCGCGACGGGCACCGGGGAGCTGTTTTTT	TRBV6-5	TRBJ2-2	NA	once
CASSQPTGRRVEKLFF	TGCGCCAGCAGTCAGCCTACCGGGAGGCGCGTTGAAAAACTGTTTTTT	TRBV23-1	TRBJ1-4	NA	NA
CASSLQALGYGYTF	TGTGCCAGCAGCCTACAGGCTCTAGGCTATGGCTACACCTTC	TRBV28	TRBJ1-2	NA	NA
CASSELLVTANTGELFF	TGTGCCAGCAGTGAACTTTTGGTGACTGCGAACACCGGGGAGCTGTTTTTT	TRBV25-1	TRBJ2-2	NA	NA
CASIALAGGGGEQFF	TGTGCCAGCATAGCACTAGCGGGAGGTGGAGGTGAGCAGTTCTTC	TRBV2	TRBJ2-1	TRBD2	NA